This TCR beta chain derives from a study of response to subunit inactivated influenza vaccine. Overall study findings and caveats: After each seasonal influenza vaccination, few new T cells are recruited, the authors suggested.

This clonotype was seen a few times. Antigen specificity is unknown. The CDR3 extends over 14 amino acids. Trimming shortened V by 5 bases and J by 3 bases, and 10 bases separated the two germline ends. The germline V gene has CDR1 KGHSY and CDR2 FQNENV. TCRdb passed the RT-PCR reads through MiXCR, listing each CDR3 protein once. The repertoire holds approximately 700,000 distinct CDR3 sequences, with 15% to 18% as singletons. The sequence was obtained from a man in his fifties who received an inactivated influenza vaccine. This material consisted of PBMCs from blood, taken about 13 days after vaccination. The chain has TRBV16 and TRBJ2-2; D unresolved. CDR3 coding DNA: TGTGCCAGCAGCGAAGGACCCCACACCGGGGAGCTGTTTTTT. This sequence encodes CASSEGPHTGELFF.